What follows is one T cell receptor (beta chain) and its context. Its specificity is unknown. Trimming took 7 bases from V and 4 from J, leaving 16 bases between them. CDR1 MNHEY and CDR2 SMNVEV come from the germline V gene (reference sequence). This CDR3 is built from 14 residues. This specimen belongs to a study of T cell responses to AZD1222 COVID-19 vaccine. Study results and caveats: None of the repertoires were sampled until the peak T cell response had passed.

Libraries were prepared by immunoSEQ multiplex PCR; TCRdb keeps only in-frame clonotypes and omits some of them. The sample carries approximately 150,000 clones, more than 90% recorded once. V usage is TRBV27 and J usage is TRBJ1-2; D not certain. This TCR was sampled from an adult in good health. The source was peripheral blood, collected on day 0 of AZD1222 vaccination. The CDR3 loop reads CASTPFKGPYGYTF. The CDR3 DNA follows: TGTGCCAGCACACCCTTTAAGGGCCCCTATGGCTACACCTTC.